This passage covers 4 T cell receptor beta chains from one sample sequenced in a study of cytomegalovirus exposure and HLA in healthy donors. In the PCR, 60 Vbeta and 13 Jbeta primers were used. Repertoires were generated with immunoSEQ multiplex PCR, while TCRdb's copy carries only in-frame clones and drops some. The sample shows 200,000 to 250,000 clones, approximately 78% of them seen only once. Sample: PBMCs. These receptors all stem from a woman between 40 and 50 years old in good health and CMV-seronegative.

V and J are TRBV7-8 and TRBJ2-2, with TRBD1 as a possible D gene (6 bases). The CDR3 sequence is 17 residues long. V lost 8 bases and J 1 base, leaving 20 bases between the germline ends. Germline CDR1 and CDR2: SGHVS and FQNEAQ. CDR3 DNA: TGTGCCAGCTTGGGGGCAAGCGGAGTAAGGAACACCGGGGAGCTGTTTTTT. This gives the protein CASLGASGVRNTGELFF.

The chain recombines TRBV2 with TRBJ2-7; the D gene is possibly TRBD2 (5 bases). This CDR3 has 15 amino acids. V gave up 1 base and J gave up 2 bases, with 12 bases separating them. Germline CDR1 and CDR2: SNHLY and FYNNEI. The CDR3 region is CASSEEAGHAYEQYF. The CDR3 nucleotides read TGTGCCAGCAGTGAAGAGGCGGGCCATGCCTACGAGCAGTACTTC.

The CDR3 loop is CASSMVGASNYGYTF. The CDR3 nucleotides read TGTGCCAGTAGTATGGTGGGGGCGTCCAACTATGGCTACACCTTC. V and J are TRBV19 and TRBJ1-2, with D tentatively TRBD1 (6 bases). The CDR3 runs to 15 residues. The germline V and J ends were trimmed by 3 bases and 2 bases, with 13 bases remaining between them. In germline, CDR1 is LNHDA, CDR2 SQIVND (reference sequence).

The chain uses TRBV4-1 and TRBJ2-7; 8 positions match TRBD1. This CDR3 spans 16 amino acids. V lost 4 bases to trimming and J lost 6 bases; unmatched junction nucleotides: 14. CDR1 is MGHRA and CDR2 is YSYEKL in the germline V gene. DNA of the CDR3: TGCGCCAGCAGCCTCCCTCTTGAGACAGGGGTTCTCGAGCAGTACTTC. Protein sequence: CASSLPLETGVLEQYF.